Listed below are T cell receptor beta chains from one sample, sequenced in a study of CD8+CD57+ T cells in acquired aplastic anemia. TCRdb redid the calling of the reads with MiXCR, one entry per CDR3 protein. The table lists roughly 200,000 distinct CDR3 sequences, around 60% of them singletons. The sample comprised sorted CD4+, CD8+, or CD8+CD57+ T cells (not recorded which) from PBMCs. These receptors originate from a human donor with aplastic anemia. Each CDR3 is given with its conserved first and last residue. D genes are given only for firm matches. Clone sizes are given selectively: once, few, many, or a class where the clone is expanded.

abundance	d_gene	v_gene	j_gene	CDR3aa
NA	NA	TRBV20-1	TRBJ1-4	CSAKRDVNEKLFF
NA	TRBD2	TRBV15	TRBJ2-7	CATSRDRLAGGWGSYEQYF
NA	NA	TRBV10-3	TRBJ1-2	CAISESGTLVNYGYTF
NA	NA	TRBV19	TRBJ2-7	CASSGGQGAPYEQYF
few	NA	TRBV25-1	TRBJ1-2	CASRTGNRGYTF
many	NA	TRBV10-3	TRBJ1-2	CAISDRQVGYGYTF
many	TRBD2	TRBV2	TRBJ2-1	CASSELAGGPGEQFF
NA	NA	TRBV24-1	TRBJ2-1	CATRGTHNEQFF
NA	TRBD1	TRBV15	TRBJ2-1	CATSKSGTGARNEQFF
many	NA	TRBV6-1	TRBJ2-7	CASSEFSLTSYEQYF
NA	NA	TRBV20-1	TRBJ1-2	CSAPGRSAGYTF
many	NA	TRBV5-6	TRBJ2-2	CASSLWGGGELFF
NA	TRBD1	TRBV5-1	TRBJ1-4	CASADRDSNEKLFF
many	NA	TRBV11-2	TRBJ1-2	CASRAKENYGYTF
NA	NA	TRBV20-1	TRBJ2-3	CSARDTGGAPDTQYF
NA	NA	TRBV5-1	TRBJ1-1	CASSLGGRVQIDTEAFF
NA	NA	TRBV19	TRBJ1-6	CASSAYLRQGSPLHF
many	TRBD2	TRBV2	TRBJ2-1	CASSDKRGIRNEQFF
NA	NA	TRBV14	TRBJ2-1	CASSQGKLYNEQFF
many	NA	TRBV24-1	TRBJ1-5	CATSDLNQPQHF
NA	NA	TRBV29-1	TRBJ2-5	CSVARGAGQETQYF
NA	NA	TRBV24-1	TRBJ2-1	CATSEPTGRNEQFF
NA	TRBD1	TRBV19	TRBJ1-6	CASSTGTGVLYSPLHF
NA	NA	TRBV20-1	TRBJ1-2	CSAVEDSNYGYTF
once	NA	TRBV7-6	TRBJ2-1	CASSASGVADEQFF
NA	NA	TRBV25-1	TRBJ1-2	CASSTLEAGQYYGYTF
few	NA	TRBV14	TRBJ2-3	CASSQANRWSDTQYF
NA	TRBD2	TRBV10-3	TRBJ2-1	CAISGASGGPTYNEQFF
NA	NA	TRBV5-1	TRBJ2-7	CASSLAGPAYEQYF
NA	TRBD2	TRBV7-8	TRBJ2-3	CASSQPGGDTQYF
NA	TRBD2	TRBV10-2	TRBJ2-1	CASRKGASGNNEQFF